This paragraph reports one T cell receptor (beta chain). This sample stems from a study of blood T cell repertoires in COVID-19. Study context: The samples span acute and convalescent COVID-19 from the United States, Italy and Spain. Sources were T cells, B-cell-depleted T cells, or PBMCs; the material itself was cDNA or gDNA.

Per the authors' pipeline: Researchers report that nucleated cell counts were estimated from reference gene primer amplification. Produced via immunoSEQ multiplex PCR; TCRdb's table is partial and in-frame only. V, J and clone size derive from that table, while D and trimming were established from the DNA sequence. The sample yields about 250,000 clones, approximately 86% seen once. Germline V gene data show CDR1 as MGHRA and CDR2 as YSYEKL. The junction had 2 bases not matched to a gene; V was cut back by 4 bases and J by 0 bases. The CDR3 has 14 amino acids. V and J are TRBV4-1 and TRBJ2-7; TRBD2 agrees at 8 bases. This TCR was sampled from a woman in her thirties with acute or convalescent COVID-19. Input material: peripheral blood. The CDR3 DNA reads as TGCGCCAGCAGCCTAGCGGGGTCCTCCTACGAGCAGTACTTC. Residues: CASSLAGSSYEQYF.